This T cell receptor beta chain is drawn from a study of cytomegalovirus exposure and HLA in healthy donors. The data were produced by immunoSEQ multiplex PCR, yet TCRdb's version contains in-frame clones alone and is incomplete. The data hold some 63,000 clones, with roughly 90% observed a single time. This clone has a single count. The CDR3 is made up of 14 amino acids. Trimming removed 5 bases from V and 4 bases from J, with 12 bases in between. Per the germline V gene, CDR1 is SGHTA and CDR2 is FQGNSA. The chain employs TRBV7-2 and TRBJ2-1; D is possibly TRBD1 (6 bases). The TCR was taken from a woman aged 18-29 years in good health and CMV-seronegative. The sequenced material came from PBMCs. Here the CDR3 reads CASSAITGYNEQFF. In DNA, the CDR3 is TGTGCCAGCAGCGCTATTACAGGGTACAATGAGCAGTTCTTC.